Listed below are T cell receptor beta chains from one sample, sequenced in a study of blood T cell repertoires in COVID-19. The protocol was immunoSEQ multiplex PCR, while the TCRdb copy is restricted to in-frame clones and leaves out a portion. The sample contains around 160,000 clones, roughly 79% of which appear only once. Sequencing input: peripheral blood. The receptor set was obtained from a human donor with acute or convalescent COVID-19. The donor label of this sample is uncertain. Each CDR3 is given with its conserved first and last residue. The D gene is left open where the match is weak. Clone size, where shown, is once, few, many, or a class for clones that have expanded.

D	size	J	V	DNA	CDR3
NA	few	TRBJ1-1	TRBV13	TGTGCCAGCAACGTTAAGGGGTACACTGAAGCTTTCTTT	CASNVKGYTEAFF
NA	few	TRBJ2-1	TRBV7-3	TGTGCCAGCAGCTTAACAATAGACTATGAGCAGTTCTTC	CASSLTIDYEQFF
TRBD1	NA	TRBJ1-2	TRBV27	TGTGCCTCCAAAACAGGGGGCTCTGGCTACACCTTC	CASKTGGSGYTF
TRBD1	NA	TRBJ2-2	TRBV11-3	TGTGCCAGCAGCTCGAGAGACAGGGGGCCTAACACCGGGGAGCTGTTTTTT	CASSSRDRGPNTGELFF
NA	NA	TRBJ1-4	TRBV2	TGTGCCAGCAGTGAAGGGGGCGAAAAACTGTTTTTT	CASSEGGEKLFF
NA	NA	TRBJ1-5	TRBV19	TGTGCCAGTAGTACACAGAACAATCAGCCCCAGCATTTT	CASSTQNNQPQHF
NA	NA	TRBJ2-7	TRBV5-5	TGTGCCAGCAGCCCCGACAGTAATCGGCAGTACTTC	CASSPDSNRQYF
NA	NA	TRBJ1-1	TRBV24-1	TGTGCCACCAGTGATTTCGGGGGTGAAGCTTTCTTT	CATSDFGGEAFF
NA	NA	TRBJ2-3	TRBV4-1	TGCGCCAGCAGCCAAAGTGGTCTACTAAGCACAGATACGCAGTATTTT	CASSQSGLLSTDTQYF
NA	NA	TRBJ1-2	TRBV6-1	TGTGCCAGCACTCGGGGGTTAGCTAACTATGGCTACACCTTC	CASTRGLANYGYTF
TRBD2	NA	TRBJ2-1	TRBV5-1	TGCGCCAGCAGCTTGGGACTAGCGGGGGGGCAGGATGAGCAGTTCTTC	CASSLGLAGGQDEQFF
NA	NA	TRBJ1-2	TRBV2	TGTGCCAGCAGTGGCACAGTTAACTATGGCTACACCTTC	CASSGTVNYGYTF
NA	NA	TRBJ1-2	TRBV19	TGTGCCAGTAGTTTACCGGGAAACTATGGCTACACCTTC	CASSLPGNYGYTF
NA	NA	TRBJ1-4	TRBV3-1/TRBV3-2	TGTGCCAGCAGCCATCAACAGTTGGGCGAAAAACTGTTTTTT	CASSHQQLGEKLFF
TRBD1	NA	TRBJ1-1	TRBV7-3	TGTGCCAGCAGCTCGGGACAGGAGAACACTGAAGCTTTCTTT	CASSSGQENTEAFF
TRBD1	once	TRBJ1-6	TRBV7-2	TGTGCCAGCAGCTTAGCGACAGGGGAATCACCCCTCCACTTT	CASSLATGESPLHF
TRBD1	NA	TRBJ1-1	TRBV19	TGTGCCAGTAGGGCAGGGGGAACTGAAGCTTTCTTT	CASRAGGTEAFF
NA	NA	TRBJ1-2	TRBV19	TGTGCCAGTAGTATAGGATCAGGGGACTATGGCTACACCTTC	CASSIGSGDYGYTF
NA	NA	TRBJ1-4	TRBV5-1	TGCGCCAGCAGCTTGGAGGGACAATTGCTGTTTTTT	CASSLEGQLLFF